Shown below are 29 T cell receptor beta chains from a single sample sequenced in a study of blood T cell repertoires in COVID-19. Sequenced by immunoSEQ multiplex PCR; TCRdb stores in-frame clones only, minus some. Altogether approximately 160,000 clones are present, roughly four fifths being singletons, with the ten largest covering approximately 18%. The sequenced sample consisted of peripheral blood. The receptors originated from an elderly woman with acute or convalescent COVID-19.

The chain uses TRBV10-3 and TRBJ1-2; 7 bases line up with TRBD1. CDR3 size: 14 residues. Per germline, CDR1 ENHRY and CDR2 SYGVKD. J lost 4 bases, V lost 4 bases, and 6 bases had no gene match. CDR3 sequence reads: CAISGGQPRYGYTF. CDR3 sequence (DNA): TGTGCCATCAGTGGGGGACAGCCACGCTATGGCTACACCTTC.

In its sample, this clone was seen a few times. The chain has TRBV15 and TRBJ1-4; D remains ambiguous. Germline CDR1 is LNHNV and CDR2 is YYDKDF (reference sequence). Trimming took off 1 base at V and 2 bases at J, with 29 bases between the two ends. This CDR3 has 22 amino acids. CDR3 region: CATSRVRVVVDPESMTNEKLFF. CDR3 sequence (DNA): TGTGCCACCAGCAGAGTCCGGGTGGTGGTCGATCCGGAGTCAATGACTAATGAAAAACTGTTTTTT. Drawing the rest from reference TRBV15 and TRBJ1-4, the complete variable domain is DAMVIQNPRYQVTQFGKPVTLSCSQTLNHNVMYWYQQKSSQAPKLLFHYYDKDFNNEADTPDNFQSRRPNTSFCFLDIRSPGLGDTAMYLCATSRVRVVVDPESMTNEKLFFGSGTQLSVL.

The chain employs TRBV6-5 and TRBJ1-1; TRBD1 matches 11 bases. The CDR3 length is 12 residues. V dropped 5 bases and J dropped 11; count of bases not matched to a gene: 4. CDR1 and CDR2 from the germline V gene are MNHEY and SVGAGI. CDR3 sequence (DNA): TGTGCCAGCAGTCGGACAGGGGGCTCGGCTTTCTTT. Translated: CASSRTGGSAFF.

This chain connects TRBV3-1 (or the pseudogene TRBV3-2) to TRBJ1-6; D is uncertain. The V end lost 5 bases, the J end lost 7 bases, and 15 bases lay between the germline ends. Germline CDR1 is LGHDT and CDR2 is YNNKEL (reference sequence). The CDR3 loop spans 15 amino acids. The CDR3 region has the DNA TGTGCCAGCAGCTCCGAGGGCGGGCAGAATTCACCCCTCCACTTT. This encodes CASSSEGGQNSPLHF.

This chain links TRBV3-1 (or the pseudogene TRBV3-2) with TRBJ1-1; D unclear. The germline V gene encodes CDR1 LGHDT and CDR2 YNNKEL (reference sequence). V gave up 6 bases and J gave up 1 base, with 9 bases separating them. The CDR3 covers 13 residues. The CDR3 DNA reads TGTGCCAGCAGTTCTAAGCCGAACACTGAAGCTTTCTTT. Protein: CASSSKPNTEAFF.

V is TRBV5-8 and J is TRBJ2-1, with D uncertain. V was pared by 2 bases and J by 9 bases, with 3 bases between. Germline CDR1 is SGHTS and CDR2 is YDEGEE. The length of the CDR3 is 10 residues. CDR3 region: CASSFREQFF. CDR3 coding DNA: TGTGCCAGCAGCTTTCGTGAGCAGTTCTTC.

The chain carries TRBV6-1 and TRBJ2-7; the match to TRBD1 covers 9 bases. The germline V gene encodes CDR1 MNHNS and CDR2 SASEGT. J gave up 2 bases and V 3 bases, and 8 bases lay outside the gene matches. The CDR3 is made up of 16 amino acids. The CDR3 spells CASSDFPGTGTYEQYF. The CDR3 DNA sequence: TGTGCCAGCAGTGACTTTCCCGGGACAGGGACCTACGAGCAGTACTTC.

The rearrangement links TRBV18 to TRBJ2-5; 7 bases match TRBD2. The junction had 4 bases not matched to a gene; V was cut back by 0 bases and J by 0 bases. The CDR3 has 16 amino acids. CDR1 and CDR2 from the germline V gene are KGHSH and LQKENI. CDR3 nucleotide sequence: TGTGCCAGCTCACCACCGGGGAGGGGAAACCAAGAGACCCAGTACTTC. Protein sequence: CASSPPGRGNQETQYF.

CDR3 sequence (DNA): TGTGCCAGCAAGGTACAGGGACGGGATACGCAGTATTTT. Its protein is CASKVQGRDTQYF. This chain joins TRBV28 and TRBJ2-3, with D possibly being TRBD1 (6 bases). The CDR3 consists of 13 residues. Germline CDR1 reads MDHEN; CDR2 reads SYDVKM. V was cut by 7 bases and J by 6 bases, with 14 bases left in between.

CDR3 loop: CASSLHGGARGEQYF. In DNA, the CDR3 is TGCGCCAGCAGCTTACACGGTGGGGCGCGCGGCGAGCAGTACTTC. The J gene is TRBJ2-7, the V gene TRBV5-1, with D perhaps matching TRBD1 (5 bases). In germline, CDR1 is SGHRS, CDR2 YFSETQ. This CDR3 has 15 residues. Trimming stripped 2 bases from V and 6 bases from J, with 18 bases between.

The chain couples TRBV27 to TRBJ1-6; 8 positions match TRBD1. The CDR3 is 14 amino acids. Germline V gene data show CDR1 as MNHEY and CDR2 as SMNVEV (reference sequence). The trim removed 5 bases at V and 10 bases at J, leaving 7 bases unmatched. CDR3 in amino acids: CASSQQGVVSPLHF. The CDR3 coding sequence is TGTGCCAGCAGTCAACAGGGGGTAGTATCACCCCTCCACTTT.

The chain links TRBV15 to TRBJ1-6; D not resolved. Germline V CDR1 and CDR2: LNHNV, YYDKDF (reference sequence). Trimming left V 1 base short and J 3 bases short, with 7 bases between. The CDR3 has 15 residues. The CDR3 sequence is CATSRGGSYNSPLHF. The CDR3 region has the DNA TGTGCCACCAGCAGAGGAGGGAGCTATAATTCACCCCTCCACTTT.

This clone has just a few counts. The J gene is TRBJ2-1, the V gene TRBV7-3; D unresolved. Looked up from germline, CDR1 is SGHTA and CDR2 is FQGTGA. V was pared by 1 base and J by 2 bases, with 9 bases between. This CDR3 is built from 15 residues. CDR3 sequence: CASSLIGSPYNEQFF. CDR3 DNA sequence: TGTGCCAGCAGCTTAATAGGTAGCCCCTACAATGAGCAGTTCTTC. The full variable domain, with the rest looked up from reference TRBV7-3 and TRBJ2-1, is GAGVSQTPSNKVTEKGKYVELRCDPISGHTALYWYRQSLGQGPEFLIYFQGTGAADDSGLPNDRFFAVRPEGSVSTLKIQRTERGDSAVYLCASSLIGSPYNEQFFGPGTRLTVL.

This clone was picked up a small number of times. V usage is TRBV19 and J usage is TRBJ2-2; tentatively, D is TRBD2 (9 bases). The CDR3 is made up of 15 amino acids. The V gene lost 9 bases and the J gene lost 7 bases, with 21 bases spanning the gap. CDR1 is LNHDA, CDR2 SQIVND, per germline (reference sequence). The CDR3 coding sequence is TGTGCCAGCTGGGGGCTAGCGGGGACAGGCGGGGAGCTGTTTTTT. Its protein is CASWGLAGTGGELFF. Variable domain in full (rest from reference TRBV19 and TRBJ2-2): DGGITQSPKYLFRKEGQNVTLSCEQNLNHDAMYWYRQDPGQGLRLIYYSQIVNDFQKGDIAEGYSVSREKKESFPLTVTSAQKNPTAFYLCASWGLAGTGGELFFGEGSRLTVL.

The chain couples TRBV18 to TRBJ2-5; unclear D gene. V was trimmed by 3 bases and J by 0 bases, leaving 20 bases between them. This CDR3 comprises 18 residues. Germline-derived CDR1 and CDR2 are KGHSH and LQKENI. The CDR3 DNA follows: TGTGCCAGCTCACCCCTGCGGCGCACGAACTCTTACCAAGAGACCCAGTACTTC. Translated: CASSPLRRTNSYQETQYF.

The gene calls are TRBV7-2 and TRBJ1-6; D perhaps matches TRBD1 (6 bases). CDR3 length: 14 amino acids. Trimming shortened V by 4 bases and J by 7 bases, and 11 bases separated the two germline ends. Germline CDR1 and CDR2: SGHTA and FQGNSA. CDR3 sequence: CASSSQGPNSPLHF. CDR3 sequence (DNA): TGTGCCAGCAGCTCTCAGGGGCCCAATTCACCCCTCCACTTT.

CDR3 in DNA: TGCGCCAGCAGCCTCCGGGGGAGCACAGATACGCAGTATTTT. This gives the protein CASSLRGSTDTQYF. V and J are TRBV5-1 and TRBJ2-3; perhaps TRBD2 as D (6 bases). The germline V and J ends were trimmed by 4 bases and 0 bases, with 9 bases remaining between them. This CDR3 has 14 residues. CDR1 and CDR2 from the germline V gene are SGHRS and YFSETQ.

V usage is TRBV25-1 and J usage is TRBJ1-1; perhaps TRBD1 as D (6 bases). This CDR3 contains 15 residues. Germline assignment: CDR1 MGHDK and CDR2 SYGVNS. Trimming removed 7 bases from V and 5 bases from J, with 20 bases in between. The CDR3 DNA reads as TGTGCCAGCAAAGGGGGTACGAGGGTGGGAACTGAAGCTTTCTTT. It encodes CASKGGTRVGTEAFF.

The V call is TRBV19, the J call TRBJ1-4, with a possible D match to TRBD1 (6 bases). The CDR3 runs to 14 residues. Germline V lookup: CDR1 LNHDA, CDR2 SQIVND (reference sequence). Trimming removed 9 bases at V and 3 bases at J, with 14 bases between. CDR3 in amino acids: CASAQGLANEKLFF. In DNA, the CDR3 is TGTGCCAGCGCACAGGGTTTGGCTAATGAAAAACTGTTTTTT.

J is TRBJ1-2 and V is TRBV24-1, with D perhaps matching TRBD1 (6 bases). Germline V gives CDR1 KGHDR, CDR2 SFDVKD. V was trimmed by 7 bases and J by 5 bases, leaving 16 bases between them. There are 14 residues in the CDR3. The CDR3 loop reads CATSPNREGYGYTF. CDR3 DNA sequence: TGTGCCACCAGCCCTAACAGGGAAGGATATGGCTACACCTTC.

This chain uses TRBV10-1 with TRBJ1-1; 9 bases line up with TRBD1. CDR1 and CDR2 (germline): WNHNN, SYGVQD (reference sequence). The trim removed 0 bases at V and 0 bases at J, leaving 2 bases unmatched. The CDR3 contains 16 residues. CDR3 region: CASSESGTGLNTEAFF. For the CDR3, the DNA is TGCGCCAGCAGTGAGTCGGGGACAGGGTTGAACACTGAAGCTTTCTTT.

V is TRBV10-3 and J is TRBJ2-1; D not resolved. The V gene's germline CDR1 is ENHRY and CDR2 SYGVKD. V shed 5 bases and J shed 4 bases, with 6 bases lying between them. This CDR3 comprises 12 residues. The CDR3 DNA reads as TGTGCCATCAGTTATAAATACAATGAGCAGTTCTTC. Its protein product is CAISYKYNEQFF.

The chain joins TRBV18 to TRBJ1-6, with 9 bases fitting TRBD1. J was trimmed by 13 bases and V by 7 bases; bases with no gene match: 5. Per germline, CDR1 KGHSH and CDR2 LQKENI. This CDR3 is 12 amino acids long. CDR3 coding DNA: TGTGCCAGCTTTACCGACAGGGGGCCCCTCCACTTT. Its translation is CASFTDRGPLHF.

This clone has only one observation. The V gene is TRBV4-1, the J gene TRBJ2-7; tentatively, D is TRBD2 (6 bases). The CDR3 contains 14 residues. Germline V gives CDR1 MGHRA, CDR2 YSYEKL. Trimming cost V 4 bases and J 3 bases, with 13 bases left between them. CDR3 protein: CASSPLAISYEQYF. The CDR3 coding sequence is TGCGCCAGCAGCCCCCTAGCGATTAGCTACGAGCAGTACTTC.

The genes are TRBV24-1 and TRBJ1-2; 7 bases are shared with TRBD1. The J segment lost 5 bases and the V segment lost 3 bases, leaving 5 bases of the junction unmatched. The CDR3 contains 14 residues. CDR1 is KGHDR, CDR2 SFDVKD, per germline. The DNA of the CDR3 is TGTGCCACCAGTGATCCGGGACAGCTTTATGGCTACACCTTC. Encoded protein: CATSDPGQLYGYTF.

This sequence joins TRBV20-1 and TRBJ2-7, with 7 bases aligning to TRBD1. Germline values: CDR1 DFQATT, CDR2 SNEGSKA (reference sequence). This CDR3 comprises 11 residues. V was clipped by 5 bases and J by 7 bases; unmatched bases: 5. The CDR3: CSAGGQREQYF. The CDR3 nucleotides read TGCAGTGCTGGGGGACAGAGAGAGCAGTACTTC.

The chain employs TRBV30 and TRBJ1-2; TRBD1 matches at 10 bases. Losses at the gene ends were 0 bases for V and 7 bases for J; bases not matched to a gene: 8. The CDR3 length is 15 residues. From germline, CDR1 is GTSNPN and CDR2 SVGIG (reference sequence). CDR3 sequence reads: CAWSVPSRTGGGYTF. The CDR3 DNA reads TGTGCCTGGAGTGTACCCTCCCGGACAGGGGGTGGCTACACCTTC.

CDR3 DNA: TGTGCCAGTATCCTTACAGGGGCAGGGGCCAACGTCCTGACTTTC. This translates into CASILTGAGANVLTF. The J gene is TRBJ2-6, the V gene TRBV19; 7 bases are a match to TRBD1. V was pared by 7 bases and J by 4 bases, with 7 bases of the junction left unmatched. The CDR3 has 15 residues. Germline assignment: CDR1 LNHDA and CDR2 SQIVND (reference sequence).

This clone was picked up one time. The rearrangement links TRBV27 to TRBJ1-6, with unresolved D. CDR1 MNHEY and CDR2 SMNVEV come from the germline V gene (reference sequence). This CDR3 contains 15 residues. V was trimmed by 0 bases and J by 7 bases, leaving 10 bases between them. DNA of the CDR3: TGTGCCAGCAGTTTATCCTGGACGGGGAATTCACCCCTCCACTTT. This gives the protein CASSLSWTGNSPLHF.